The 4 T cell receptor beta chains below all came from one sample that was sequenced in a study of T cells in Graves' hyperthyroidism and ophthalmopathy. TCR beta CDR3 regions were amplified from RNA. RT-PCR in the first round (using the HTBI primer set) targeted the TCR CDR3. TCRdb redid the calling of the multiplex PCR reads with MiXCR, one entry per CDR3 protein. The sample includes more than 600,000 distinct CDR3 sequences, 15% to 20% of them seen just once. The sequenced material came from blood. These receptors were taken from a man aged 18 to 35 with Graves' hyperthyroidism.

CDR3 loop: CSARRRGHREETQYF. CDR3 DNA sequence: TGCAGTGCTAGAAGGAGGGGCCATCGAGAAGAGACCCAGTACTTC. This chain links TRBV20-1 with TRBJ2-5, with D tentatively TRBD2 (6 bases). This CDR3 spans 15 amino acids. V was cut by 2 bases and J by 3 bases, with 16 bases left in between. Germline V lookup: CDR1 DFQATT, CDR2 SNEGSKA (reference sequence).

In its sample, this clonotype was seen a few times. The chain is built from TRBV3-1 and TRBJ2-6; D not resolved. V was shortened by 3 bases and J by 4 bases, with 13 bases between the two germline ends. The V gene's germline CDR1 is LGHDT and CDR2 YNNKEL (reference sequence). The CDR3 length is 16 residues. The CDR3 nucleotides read TGTGCCAGCAGCCAGGATACTTATTGGGGGGCCAACGTCCTGACTTTC. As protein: CASSQDTYWGANVLTF.

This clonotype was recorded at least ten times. For the CDR3, the DNA is TGTGCCAGCTCCATTTTACGACAGGAATTGACAGATACGCAGTATTTT. As protein: CASSILRQELTDTQYF. The V call is TRBV18, the J call TRBJ2-3, with D possibly matching TRBD1 (6 bases). Germline loops: CDR1 KGHSH, CDR2 LQKENI. The CDR3 is made up of 16 amino acids. V lost 6 bases to trimming and J lost 3 bases, with 19 bases between them. Supplemented by reference TRBV18 and TRBJ2-3, the full variable domain reads NAGVMQNPRHLVRRRGQEARLRCSPMKGHSHVYWYRQLPEEGLKFMVYLQKENIIDESGMPKERFSAEFPKEGPSILRIQQVVRGDSAAYFCASSILRQELTDTQYFGPGTRLTVL.

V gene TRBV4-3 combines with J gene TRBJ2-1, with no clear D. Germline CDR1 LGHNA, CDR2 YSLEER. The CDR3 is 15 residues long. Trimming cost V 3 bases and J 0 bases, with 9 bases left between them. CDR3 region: CASSHRSSSYNEQFF. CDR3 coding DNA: TGCGCCAGCAGCCACCGGTCGAGCTCCTACAATGAGCAGTTCTTC.